This TCR beta chain was obtained from a study of control samples from healthy donors and cancer patients. The method was immunoSEQ multiplex PCR; TCRdb's version includes in-frame clones alone and lacks a portion of them. This table has about 120,000 clones, approximately 90% appearing once. The germline V gene has CDR1 SGHDT and CDR2 YYEEEE. CDR3 length equals 17 residues. Trimming took off 3 bases at V and 0 bases at J, with 13 bases between the two ends. The clonotype was recovered from a young man in good health. The sequenced sample consisted of blood. This chain connects TRBV5-6 to TRBJ2-6; D is undetermined. The CDR3, as DNA: TGTGCCAGCAGCTCCCCAGGTGCAGGCTCTGGGGCCAACGTCCTGACTTTC. This encodes CASSSPGAGSGANVLTF.